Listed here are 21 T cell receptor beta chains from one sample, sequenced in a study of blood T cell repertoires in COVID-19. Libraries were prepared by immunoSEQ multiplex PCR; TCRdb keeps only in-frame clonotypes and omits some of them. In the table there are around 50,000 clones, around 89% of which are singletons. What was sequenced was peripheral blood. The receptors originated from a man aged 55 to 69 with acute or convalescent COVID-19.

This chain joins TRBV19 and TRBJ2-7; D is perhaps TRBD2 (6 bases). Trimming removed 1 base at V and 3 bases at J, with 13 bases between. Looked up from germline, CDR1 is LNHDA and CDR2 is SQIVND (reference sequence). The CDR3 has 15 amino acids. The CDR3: CASSIGYGSSYEQYF. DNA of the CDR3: TGTGCCAGTAGTATAGGTTACGGGAGCAGCTACGAGCAGTACTTC. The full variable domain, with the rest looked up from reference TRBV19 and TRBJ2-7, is DGGITQSPKYLFRKEGQNVTLSCEQNLNHDAMYWYRQDPGQGLRLIYYSQIVNDFQKGDIAEGYSVSREKKESFPLTVTSAQKNPTAFYLCASSIGYGSSYEQYFGPGTRLTVT.

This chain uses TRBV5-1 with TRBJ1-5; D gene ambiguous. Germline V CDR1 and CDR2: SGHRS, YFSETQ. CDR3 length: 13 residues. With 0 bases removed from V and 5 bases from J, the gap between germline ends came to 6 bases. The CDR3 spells CASSLAPDQPQHF. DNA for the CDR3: TGCGCCAGCAGCTTGGCCCCGGATCAGCCCCAGCATTTT.

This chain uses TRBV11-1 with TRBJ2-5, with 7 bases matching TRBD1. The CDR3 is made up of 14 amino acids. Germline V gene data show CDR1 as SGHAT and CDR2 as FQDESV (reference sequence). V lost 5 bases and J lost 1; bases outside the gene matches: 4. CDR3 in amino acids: CASSLRDSQETQYF. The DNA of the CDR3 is TGTGCCAGCAGCCTCCGGGACAGCCAAGAGACCCAGTACTTC.

Here the CDR3 reads CASNEVGQETQYF. The CDR3 bases are TGCGCCAGCAACGAGGTCGGCCAAGAGACCCAGTACTTC. The chain uses TRBV5-1 and TRBJ2-5; D remains unclear. This CDR3 has 13 amino acids. Per the germline V gene, CDR1 is SGHRS and CDR2 is YFSETQ. The V and J ends lost 6 bases and 1 base respectively, with 10 bases between them.

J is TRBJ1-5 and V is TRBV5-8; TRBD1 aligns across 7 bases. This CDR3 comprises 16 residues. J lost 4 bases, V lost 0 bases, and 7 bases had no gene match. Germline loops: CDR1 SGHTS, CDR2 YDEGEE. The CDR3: CASSLVIDRENQPQHF. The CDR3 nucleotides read TGTGCCAGCAGCTTGGTTATTGACAGGGAAAATCAGCCCCAGCATTTT.

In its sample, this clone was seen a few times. The CDR3 spells CASSPDPGLAGTHEQYF. The DNA of the CDR3 is TGCGCCAGCAGCCCAGACCCCGGACTAGCGGGAACCCACGAGCAGTACTTC. The genes are TRBV4-1 and TRBJ2-7, with 12 bases matching TRBD2. Germline V gene sequence: CDR1 MGHRA, CDR2 YSYEKL. The CDR3 has 17 amino acids. The V segment lost 4 bases and the J segment 5 bases; nucleotides outside the gene matches: 12.

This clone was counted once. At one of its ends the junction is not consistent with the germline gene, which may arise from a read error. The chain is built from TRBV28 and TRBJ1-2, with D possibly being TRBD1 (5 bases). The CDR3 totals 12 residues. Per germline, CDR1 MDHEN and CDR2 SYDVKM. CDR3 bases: TGTGCCAGCAGTTTCCCAGACAGACCTGTAAACTTC. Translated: CASSFPDRPVNF.

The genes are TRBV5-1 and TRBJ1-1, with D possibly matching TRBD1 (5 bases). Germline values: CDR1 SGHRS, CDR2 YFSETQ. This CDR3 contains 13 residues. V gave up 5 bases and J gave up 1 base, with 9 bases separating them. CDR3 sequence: CASRRGQNTEAFF. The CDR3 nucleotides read TGCGCCAGCAGGAGAGGACAGAACACTGAAGCTTTCTTT.

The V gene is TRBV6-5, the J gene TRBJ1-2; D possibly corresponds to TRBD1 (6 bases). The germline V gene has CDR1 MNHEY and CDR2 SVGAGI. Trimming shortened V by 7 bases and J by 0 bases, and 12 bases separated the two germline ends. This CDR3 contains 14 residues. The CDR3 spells CASKRTAANYGYTF. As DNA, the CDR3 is TGTGCCAGCAAGAGGACAGCCGCTAACTATGGCTACACCTTC.

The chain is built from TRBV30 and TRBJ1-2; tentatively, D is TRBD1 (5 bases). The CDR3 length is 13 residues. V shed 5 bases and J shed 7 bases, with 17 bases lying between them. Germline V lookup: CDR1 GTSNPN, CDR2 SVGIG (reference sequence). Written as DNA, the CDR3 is TGTGCCTGGGGCGGCGGGGCAGGCGGTGGCTACACCTTC. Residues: CAWGGGAGGGYTF.

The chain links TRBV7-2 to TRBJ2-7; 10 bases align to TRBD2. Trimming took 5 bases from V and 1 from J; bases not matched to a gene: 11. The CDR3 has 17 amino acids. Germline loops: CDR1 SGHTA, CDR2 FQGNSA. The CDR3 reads CASSTPRAGGPSYEQYF. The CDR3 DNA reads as TGTGCCAGCAGCACCCCTCGAGCGGGAGGGCCTTCCTACGAGCAGTACTTC.

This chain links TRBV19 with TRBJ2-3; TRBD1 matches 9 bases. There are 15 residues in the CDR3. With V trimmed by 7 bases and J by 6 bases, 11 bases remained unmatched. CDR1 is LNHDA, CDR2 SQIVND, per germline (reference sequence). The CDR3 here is CASNGLRTGDDTQYF. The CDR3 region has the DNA TGTGCCAGTAATGGACTCAGGACAGGGGATGATACGCAGTATTTT.

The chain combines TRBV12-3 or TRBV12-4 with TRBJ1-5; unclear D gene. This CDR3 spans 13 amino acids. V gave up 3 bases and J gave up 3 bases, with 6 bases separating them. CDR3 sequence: CASSFSDNQPQHF. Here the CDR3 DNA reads TGTGCCAGCAGTTTTTCAGACAATCAGCCCCAGCATTTT.

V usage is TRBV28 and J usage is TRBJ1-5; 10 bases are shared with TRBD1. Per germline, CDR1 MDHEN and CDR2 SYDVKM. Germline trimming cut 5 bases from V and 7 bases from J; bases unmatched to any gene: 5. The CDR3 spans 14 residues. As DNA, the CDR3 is TGTGCCAGCAGTCGGACAGGGGGAGGGCAGCCCCAGCATTTT. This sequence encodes CASSRTGGGQPQHF.

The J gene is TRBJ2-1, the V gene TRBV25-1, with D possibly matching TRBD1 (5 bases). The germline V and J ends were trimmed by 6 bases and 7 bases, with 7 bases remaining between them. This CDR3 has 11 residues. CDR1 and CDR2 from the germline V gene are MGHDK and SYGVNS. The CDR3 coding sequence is TGTGCCAGCAGAGACAGTAATGAGCAGTTCTTC. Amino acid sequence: CASRDSNEQFF.

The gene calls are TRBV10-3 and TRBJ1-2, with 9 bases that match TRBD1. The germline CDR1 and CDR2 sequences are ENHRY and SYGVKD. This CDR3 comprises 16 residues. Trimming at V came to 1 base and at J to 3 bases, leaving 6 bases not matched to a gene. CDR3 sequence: CAISEYTGGADYGYTF. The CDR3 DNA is TGTGCCATCAGTGAGTATACAGGGGGCGCCGACTATGGCTACACCTTC.

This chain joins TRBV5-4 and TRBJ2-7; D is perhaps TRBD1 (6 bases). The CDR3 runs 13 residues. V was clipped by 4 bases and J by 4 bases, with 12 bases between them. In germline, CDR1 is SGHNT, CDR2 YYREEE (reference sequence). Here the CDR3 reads CASSIPTGYEQYF. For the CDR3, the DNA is TGTGCCAGCAGCATTCCGACAGGATACGAGCAGTACTTC.

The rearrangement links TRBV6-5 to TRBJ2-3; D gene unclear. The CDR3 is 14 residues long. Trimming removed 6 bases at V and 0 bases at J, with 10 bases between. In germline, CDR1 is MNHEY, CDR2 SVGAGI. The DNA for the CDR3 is TGTGCCAGCAGCAACAGAAGAAGCACAGATACGCAGTATTTT. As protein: CASSNRRSTDTQYF.

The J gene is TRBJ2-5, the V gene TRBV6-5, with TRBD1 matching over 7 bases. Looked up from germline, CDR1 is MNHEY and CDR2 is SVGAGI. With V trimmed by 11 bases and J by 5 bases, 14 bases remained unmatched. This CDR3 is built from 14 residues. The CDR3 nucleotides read TGTGCCGTCGGGTTAGGGGGCGCGAGGGAGACCCAGTACTTC. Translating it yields CAVGLGGARETQYF.

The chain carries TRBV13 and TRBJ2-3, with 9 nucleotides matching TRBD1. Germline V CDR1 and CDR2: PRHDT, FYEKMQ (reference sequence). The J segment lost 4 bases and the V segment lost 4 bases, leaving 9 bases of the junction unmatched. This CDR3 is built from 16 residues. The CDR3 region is CASSSTRRTGADTQYF. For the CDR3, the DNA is TGTGCCAGCAGCTCTACCCGGAGGACAGGGGCAGATACGCAGTATTTT.

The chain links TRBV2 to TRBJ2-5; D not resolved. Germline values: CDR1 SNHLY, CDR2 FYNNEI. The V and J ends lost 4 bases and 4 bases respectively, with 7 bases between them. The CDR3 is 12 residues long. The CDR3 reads CASSVSRETQYF. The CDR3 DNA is TGTGCCAGCAGTGTTTCGCGAGAGACCCAGTACTTC.